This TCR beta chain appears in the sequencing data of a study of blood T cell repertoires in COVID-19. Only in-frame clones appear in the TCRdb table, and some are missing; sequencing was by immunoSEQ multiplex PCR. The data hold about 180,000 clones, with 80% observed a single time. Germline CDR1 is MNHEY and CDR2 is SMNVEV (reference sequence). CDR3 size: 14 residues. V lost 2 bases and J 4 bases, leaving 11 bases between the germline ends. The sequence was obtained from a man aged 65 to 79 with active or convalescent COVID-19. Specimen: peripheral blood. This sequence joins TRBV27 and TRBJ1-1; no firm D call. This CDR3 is CASSLAQFGTEAFF. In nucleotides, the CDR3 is TGTGCCAGCAGTTTAGCTCAGTTTGGCACTGAAGCTTTCTTT.